Given below is one TCR beta chain in context. TCRdb keeps only in-frame clones here, not all; method: immunoSEQ multiplex PCR. The sample lists 65,000 to 90,000 clones, approximately 94% occurring once. This sample was included in a study of technical replicates of blood from a handful of donors. Sequenced: T cells isolated from PBMCs. This receptor was taken from a human donor in good health.

CDR3 DNA sequence: TGTGCCAGCAGGCGACTAGGGTCAGATGAGCAGTTCTTC. The encoded protein is CASRRLGSDEQFF. The V call is TRBV11-2, the J call TRBJ2-1; D might be TRBD2 (6 bases). Trimming took off 6 bases at V and 8 bases at J, with 14 bases between the two ends. CDR1 and CDR2 (germline): SGHAT, FQNNGV. The CDR3 covers 13 residues.